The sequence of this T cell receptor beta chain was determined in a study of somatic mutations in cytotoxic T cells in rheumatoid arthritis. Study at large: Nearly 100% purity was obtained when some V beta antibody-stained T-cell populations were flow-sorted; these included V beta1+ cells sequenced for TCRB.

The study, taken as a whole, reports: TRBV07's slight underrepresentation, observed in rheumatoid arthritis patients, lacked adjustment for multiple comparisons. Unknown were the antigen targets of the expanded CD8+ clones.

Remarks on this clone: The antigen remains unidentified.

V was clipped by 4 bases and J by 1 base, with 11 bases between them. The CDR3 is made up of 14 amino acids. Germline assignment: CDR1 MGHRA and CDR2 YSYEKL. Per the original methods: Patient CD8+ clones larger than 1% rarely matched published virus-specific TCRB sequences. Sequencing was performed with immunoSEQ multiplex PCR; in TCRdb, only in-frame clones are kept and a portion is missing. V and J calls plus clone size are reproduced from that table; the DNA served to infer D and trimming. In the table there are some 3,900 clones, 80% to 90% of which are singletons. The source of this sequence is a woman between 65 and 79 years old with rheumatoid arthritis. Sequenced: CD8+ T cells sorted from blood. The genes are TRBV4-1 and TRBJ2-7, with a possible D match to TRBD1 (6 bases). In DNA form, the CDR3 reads TGCGCCAGCAGCCGGCAAGGACAGTCCTACGAGCAGTACTTC. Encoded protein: CASSRQGQSYEQYF.